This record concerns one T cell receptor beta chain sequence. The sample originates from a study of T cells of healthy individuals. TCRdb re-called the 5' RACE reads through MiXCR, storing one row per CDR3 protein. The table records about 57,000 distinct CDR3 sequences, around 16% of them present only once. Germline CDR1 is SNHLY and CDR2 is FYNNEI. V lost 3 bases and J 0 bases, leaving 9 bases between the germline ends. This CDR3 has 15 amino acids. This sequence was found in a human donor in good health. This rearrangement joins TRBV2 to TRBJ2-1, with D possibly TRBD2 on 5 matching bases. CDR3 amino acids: CASSEEADSYNEQFF. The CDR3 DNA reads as TGTGCCAGCAGTGAGGAGGCAGACTCCTACAATGAGCAGTTCTTC.